The 13 T cell receptor beta chains below all came from one sample that was sequenced in a study of blood T cells in healthy people across ages. The use of a sample-barcoded 5' primer and a J-beta primer mix characterized a second PCR of about 7 to 12 cycles. TCRdb fed the 5' RACE reads into MiXCR, producing one record per CDR3 protein. The sample carries roughly 900,000 distinct CDR3 sequences, around 30% recorded once. Sequenced: blood. These receptors all come from a woman older than 75 in good health.

Ten or more counts support this clonotype. The genes are TRBV18 and TRBJ2-5, with 11 bases aligning to TRBD1. The DNA end favors TRBJ2-7, so the J call may be wrong. The CDR3 consists of 16 residues. Looked up from germline, CDR1 is KGHSH and CDR2 is LQKENI. Written as DNA, the CDR3 is TGTGCCAGCTCACCCCGTTCGGGACAGGGGGGAGGCGAGCAGTACTTC. It is translated as CASSPRSGQGGGEQYF.

Many counts were recorded for this clonotype. The chain uses TRBV20-1 and TRBJ1-2, with D perhaps matching TRBD1 (6 bases). Germline CDR1 DFQATT, CDR2 SNEGSKA (reference sequence). The CDR3 is 13 amino acids. V was clipped by 0 bases and J by 10 bases, with 15 bases between them. The CDR3 loop reads CSARDRDILLYTF. For the CDR3, the DNA is TGCAGTGCTAGAGACAGGGACATCCTTCTCTACACCTTC.

V is TRBV5-1 and J is TRBJ1-2, with 7 bases aligning to TRBD1. The CDR3 is made up of 13 amino acids. Germline values: CDR1 SGHRS, CDR2 YFSETQ. J was trimmed by 5 bases and V by 7 bases; bases with no gene match: 8. CDR3 nucleotide sequence: TGCGCCAGCGGAGGACCACAGGGGTATGGCTACACCTTC. Protein product: CASGGPQGYGYTF.

The rearrangement links TRBV7-7 to TRBJ2-1, with 9 bases identical to TRBD2. The CDR3 spans 14 residues. With V trimmed by 6 bases and J by 7 bases, 7 bases remained unmatched. Germline CDR1 reads SSHAT; CDR2 reads FNYEAQ (reference sequence). Written as DNA, the CDR3 is TGTGCCAGCAGTAAAGGACTAGCGAGGAATGAGCAGTTCTTC. It specifies CASSKGLARNEQFF.

A word on this clonotype: Given a much more abundant clone one base away, this may be a read error. The chain uses TRBV7-9 and TRBJ1-2; tentatively, D is TRBD1 (6 bases). Germline V gene data show CDR1 as SEHNR and CDR2 as FQNEAQ (reference sequence). Trimming cost V 11 bases and J 6 bases, with 13 bases left between them. CDR3 length: 11 residues. In DNA, the CDR3 is TGTGCCTGGATAGGGGGAGATGGCTACACCTTC. Amino acids: CAWIGGDGYTF.

This clonotype has a count of ten or more. The rearrangement links TRBV4-1 to TRBJ1-5; D gene ambiguous. CDR1 and CDR2 (germline): MGHRA, YSYEKL. The CDR3 sequence is 16 residues long. Trimming took off 4 bases at V and 2 bases at J, with 15 bases between the two ends. CDR3 bases: TGCGCCAGCAGCCCGAACGACGGAATGCGCAATCAGCCCCAGCATTTT. Residues: CASSPNDGMRNQPQHF.

This clonotype was picked up many times. The V and J genes are TRBV7-2 and TRBJ1-2, with D hard to call. In germline, CDR1 is SGHTA, CDR2 FQGNSA. The CDR3 extends over 13 amino acids. Trimming removed 1 base from V and 9 bases from J, with 12 bases in between. The CDR3 is CASSLGTVDRYTF. CDR3 sequence (DNA): TGTGCCAGCAGCTTAGGAACAGTGGACCGCTACACCTTC.

Worth noting for this clonotype: A junction boundary mismatches the germline segment, possibly from a read error. The chain combines TRBV7-2 with TRBJ1-1; D may be TRBD1 (5 bases). The CDR3 covers 15 residues. The germline gives CDR1 SGHTA, CDR2 FQGNSA. CDR3 coding DNA: TGTGTCAGCAGCCCTAAACGACAGCCGAACACTGAAGCTTTCTTT. Its protein is CVSSPKRQPNTEAFF.

The table lists this clonotype with a few counts. The chain links TRBV10-3 to TRBJ2-5, with D uncertain. V shed 2 bases and J shed 3 bases, with 10 bases lying between them. The CDR3 has 14 residues. The germline V gene has CDR1 ENHRY and CDR2 SYGVKD. The CDR3 region has the DNA TGTGCCATCAGTGAGACTGGTGGCAAAGAGACCCAGTACTTC. Protein product: CAISETGGKETQYF.

Ten or more counts support this clonotype. V gene TRBV5-6 combines with J gene TRBJ2-3, with D tentatively TRBD2 (6 bases). Germline V gene lookup returns CDR1 SGHDT and CDR2 YYEEEE. This CDR3 contains 15 residues. Trimming took 4 bases from V and 3 from J, leaving 15 bases between them. CDR3 nucleotides: TGTGCCAGCAGCCAGCCTCGGAGGGCTACAGATACGCAGTATTTT. It encodes CASSQPRRATDTQYF.

The chain uses TRBV2 and TRBJ2-4; D possibly matches TRBD1 or TRBD2 (5 bases each). CDR1 is SNHLY, CDR2 FYNNEI, per germline. V was shortened by 7 bases and J by 0 bases, with 13 bases between the two germline ends. The CDR3 consists of 15 residues. The CDR3 nucleotides read TGTGCCAGCATGGAGGAGCAGGGAGCCAAAAACATTCAGTACTTC. Its translation is CASMEEQGAKNIQYF. Full variable domain (outside the CDR3, taken from reference TRBV2 and TRBJ2-4): EPEVTQTPSHQVTQMGQEVILRCVPISNHLYFYWYRQILGQKVEFLVSFYNNEISEKSEIFDDQFSVERPDGSNFTLKIRSTKLEDSAMYFCASMEEQGAKNIQYFGAGTRLSVL.

This clonotype appeared many times. The genes are TRBV20-1 and TRBJ1-5; D uncertain. CDR3 size: 15 residues. Germline V CDR1 and CDR2: DFQATT, SNEGSKA (reference sequence). Trimming stripped 1 base from V and 3 bases from J, with 13 bases between. CDR3 nucleotide sequence: TGCAGTGCTAGAGGGTCCGGGAATAACAATCAGCCCCAGCATTTT. Protein sequence: CSARGSGNNNQPQHF.

As for this clonotype: A clone one base away is much larger, so this may be a read error. V and J are TRBV3-1 and TRBJ2-5, with D perhaps matching TRBD2 (7 bases). CDR1 and CDR2 from the germline V gene are LGHDT and YNNKEL (reference sequence). Trimming stripped 1 base from V and 5 bases from J, with 23 bases between. The CDR3 is 18 amino acids. Written as DNA, the CDR3 is TGTGCCAGCAGCCAAGGCGCTCCGAGGGGGGGATTGGGGGAGACCCAGTACTTC. It codes for CASSQGAPRGGLGETQYF.